This TCR beta chain was documented in a study of cytomegalovirus exposure and HLA in healthy donors. Regarding the study as a whole: One variant, a missense change in DCLRE1C, was linked in a later analysis to TCR beta V- and J-gene trimming. According to a later analysis, donors in an Asian-associated ancestry cluster reportedly had fewer N-insertions than the 666-donor mean. Most TCR sequences were rare, but some public TCRs occurred in many donors.

Details on this clone: The antigen is unknown.

With 60 Vbeta and 13 Jbeta primers, the PCR was carried out. TCRdb's table, derived via immunoSEQ multiplex PCR, lists solely in-frame clones and lacks some. The sample consists of some 190,000 clones, more than 75% of them appearing once. The germline V gene encodes CDR1 LGHNA and CDR2 YNFKEQ. The CDR3 contains 15 residues. V shed 0 bases and J shed 9 bases, with 17 bases lying between them. Source material: PBMCs. The chain recombines TRBV4-2 with TRBJ1-2; D remains ambiguous. The source is a woman in her 30s in good health and CMV-seropositive. CDR3 sequence reads: CASSQDGPFGSRYTF. For the CDR3, the DNA is TGTGCCAGCAGCCAAGATGGTCCATTCGGTTCTCGCTACACCTTC.